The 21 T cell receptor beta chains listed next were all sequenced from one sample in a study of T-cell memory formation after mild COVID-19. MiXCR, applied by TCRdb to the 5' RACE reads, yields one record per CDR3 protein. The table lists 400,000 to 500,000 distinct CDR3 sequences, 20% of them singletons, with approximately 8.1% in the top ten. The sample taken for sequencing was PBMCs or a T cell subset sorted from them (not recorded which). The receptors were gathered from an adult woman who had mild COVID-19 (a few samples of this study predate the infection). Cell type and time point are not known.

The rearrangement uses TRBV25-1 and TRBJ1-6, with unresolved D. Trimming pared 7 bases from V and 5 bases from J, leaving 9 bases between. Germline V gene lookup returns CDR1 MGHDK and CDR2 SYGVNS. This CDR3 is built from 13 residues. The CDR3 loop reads CASNIENNSPLHF. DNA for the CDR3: TGTGCCAGCAACATAGAAAATAATTCACCCCTCCACTTT. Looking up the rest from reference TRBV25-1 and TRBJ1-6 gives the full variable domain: EADIYQTPRYLVIGTGKKITLECSQTMGHDKMYWYQQDPGMELHLIHYSYGVNSTEKGDLSSESTVSRIRTEHFPLTLESARPSHTSQYLCASNIENNSPLHFGNGTRLTVT.

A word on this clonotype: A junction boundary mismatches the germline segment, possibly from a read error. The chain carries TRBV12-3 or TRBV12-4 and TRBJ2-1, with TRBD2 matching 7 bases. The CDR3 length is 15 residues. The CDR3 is CARSLGGSVQNEQFF. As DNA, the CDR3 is TGTGCCAGAAGTTTGGGCGGGAGTGTACAGAATGAGCAGTTCTTC.

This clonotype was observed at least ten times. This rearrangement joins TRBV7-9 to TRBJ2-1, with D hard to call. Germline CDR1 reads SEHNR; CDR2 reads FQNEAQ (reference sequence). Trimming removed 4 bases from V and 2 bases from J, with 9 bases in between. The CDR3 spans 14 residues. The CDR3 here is CASSSGPTYNEQFF. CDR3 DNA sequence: TGTGCCAGCAGCTCGGGCCCTACCTACAATGAGCAGTTCTTC.

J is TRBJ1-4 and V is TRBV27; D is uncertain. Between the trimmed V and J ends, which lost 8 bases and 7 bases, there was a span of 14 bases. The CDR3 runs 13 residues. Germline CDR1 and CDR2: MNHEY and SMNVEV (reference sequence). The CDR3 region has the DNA TGTGCCAGCTTGCCCCGGGGAGGTGAAAAACTGTTTTTT. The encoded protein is CASLPRGGEKLFF.

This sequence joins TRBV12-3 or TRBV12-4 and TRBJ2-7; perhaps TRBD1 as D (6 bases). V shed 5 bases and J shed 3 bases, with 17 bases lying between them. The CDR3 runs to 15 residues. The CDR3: CASSHTTGNGYEQYF. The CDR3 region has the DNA TGTGCCAGCAGTCATACAACAGGGAACGGCTACGAGCAGTACTTC.

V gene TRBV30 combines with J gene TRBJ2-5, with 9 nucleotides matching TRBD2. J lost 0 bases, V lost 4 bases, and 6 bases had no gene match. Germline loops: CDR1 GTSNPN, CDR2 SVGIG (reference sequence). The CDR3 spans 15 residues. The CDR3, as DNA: TGTGCCTGGAATTACGGCGGGAGGGACCAAGAGACCCAGTACTTC. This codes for CAWNYGGRDQETQYF.

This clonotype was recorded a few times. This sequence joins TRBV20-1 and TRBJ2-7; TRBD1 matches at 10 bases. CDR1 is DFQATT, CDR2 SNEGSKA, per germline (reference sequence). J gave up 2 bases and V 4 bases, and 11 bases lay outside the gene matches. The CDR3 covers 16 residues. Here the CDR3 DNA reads TGCAGTGCTAATCCCGGGACAGGGGTTTTGCCCTACGAGCAGTACTTC. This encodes CSANPGTGVLPYEQYF.

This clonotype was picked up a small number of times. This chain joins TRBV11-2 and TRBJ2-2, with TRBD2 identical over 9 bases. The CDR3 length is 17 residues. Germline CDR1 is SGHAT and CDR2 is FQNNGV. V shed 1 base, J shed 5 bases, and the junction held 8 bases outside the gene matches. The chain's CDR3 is CASSLGRGGARTGELFF. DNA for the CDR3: TGTGCCAGCAGCTTAGGTCGCGGGGGGGCAAGGACCGGGGAGCTGTTTTTT.

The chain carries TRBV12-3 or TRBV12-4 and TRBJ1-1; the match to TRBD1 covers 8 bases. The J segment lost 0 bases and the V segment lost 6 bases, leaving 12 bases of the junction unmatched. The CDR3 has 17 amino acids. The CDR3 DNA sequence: TGTGCCAGCAGGATAAACAGGGGGAGCTACATGAACACTGAAGCTTTCTTT. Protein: CASRINRGSYMNTEAFF.

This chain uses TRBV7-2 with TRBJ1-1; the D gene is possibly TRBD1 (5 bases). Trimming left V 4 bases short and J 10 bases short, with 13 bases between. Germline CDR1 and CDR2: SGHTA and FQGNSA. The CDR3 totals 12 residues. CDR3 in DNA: TGTGCCAGCAGCTACCTCGAAGGGGCAGCTTTCTTT. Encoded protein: CASSYLEGAAFF.

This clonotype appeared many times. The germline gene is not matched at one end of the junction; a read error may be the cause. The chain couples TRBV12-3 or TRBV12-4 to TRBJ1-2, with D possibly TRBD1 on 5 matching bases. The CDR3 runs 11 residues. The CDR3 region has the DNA TGCGCCAGCAGCTTGAGGGGTGGCTACACCTTC. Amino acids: CASSLRGGYTF.

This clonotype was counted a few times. For the CDR3, the DNA is TGTGCAAGTCTCATACTAAACGGCGTCGAGTTCTTC. Protein product: CASLILNGVEFF. V and J are TRBV12-2 and TRBJ2-1. TRBV12-2 is deemed a pseudogene. The CDR3 extends over 12 amino acids.

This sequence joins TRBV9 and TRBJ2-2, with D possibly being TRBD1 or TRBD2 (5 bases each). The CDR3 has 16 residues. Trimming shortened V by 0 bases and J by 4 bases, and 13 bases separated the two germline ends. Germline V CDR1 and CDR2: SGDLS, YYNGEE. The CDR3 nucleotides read TGTGCCAGCAGCGTAGGTGGGACCCCCATCACCGGGGAGCTGTTTTTT. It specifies CASSVGGTPITGELFF.

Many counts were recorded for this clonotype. As DNA, the CDR3 is TGTGCCAGCAGCCCAGAGGGATGGCGATTCTATGGCTACACCTTC. It codes for CASSPEGWRFYGYTF. V is TRBV3-1 and J is TRBJ1-2, with D hard to call. The CDR3 contains 15 residues. Germline assignment: CDR1 LGHDT and CDR2 YNNKEL (reference sequence). With 4 bases removed from V and 4 bases from J, the gap between germline ends came to 16 bases.

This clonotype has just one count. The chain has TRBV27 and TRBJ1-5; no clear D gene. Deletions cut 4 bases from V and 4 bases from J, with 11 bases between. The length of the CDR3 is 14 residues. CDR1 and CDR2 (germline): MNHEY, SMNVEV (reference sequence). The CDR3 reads CASSSPAGNQPQHF. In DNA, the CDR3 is TGTGCCAGCAGTTCACCGGCAGGTAATCAGCCCCAGCATTTT.

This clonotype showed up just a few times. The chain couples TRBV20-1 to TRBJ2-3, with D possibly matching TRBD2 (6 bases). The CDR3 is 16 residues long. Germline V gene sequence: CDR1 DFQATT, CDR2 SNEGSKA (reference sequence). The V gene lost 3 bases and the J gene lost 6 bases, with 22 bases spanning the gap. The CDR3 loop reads CSARWPLRGLADTQYF. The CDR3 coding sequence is TGCAGTGCTAGGTGGCCATTGCGGGGTTTGGCGGATACGCAGTATTTT.

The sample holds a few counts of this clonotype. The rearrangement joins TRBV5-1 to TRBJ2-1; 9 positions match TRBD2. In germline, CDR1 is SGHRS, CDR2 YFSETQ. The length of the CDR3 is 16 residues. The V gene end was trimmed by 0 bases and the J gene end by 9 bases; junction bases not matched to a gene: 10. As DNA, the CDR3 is TGCGCCAGCAGCTTGGCCCCCGGCGGGGGGGCGGGTGAGCAGTTCTTC. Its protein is CASSLAPGGGAGEQFF.

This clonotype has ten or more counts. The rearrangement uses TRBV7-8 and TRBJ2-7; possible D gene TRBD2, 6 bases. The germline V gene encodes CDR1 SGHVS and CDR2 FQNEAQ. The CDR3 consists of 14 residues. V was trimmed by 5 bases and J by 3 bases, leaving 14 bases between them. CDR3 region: CASSLGGPGYEQYF. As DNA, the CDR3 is TGTGCCAGCAGCCTCGGAGGGCCGGGCTACGAGCAGTACTTC.

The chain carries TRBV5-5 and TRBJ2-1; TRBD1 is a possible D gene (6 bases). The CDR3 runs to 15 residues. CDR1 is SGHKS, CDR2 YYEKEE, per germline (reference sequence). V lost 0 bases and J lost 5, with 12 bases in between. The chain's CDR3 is CASSLGQASNNEQFF. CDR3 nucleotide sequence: TGTGCCAGCAGCTTGGGACAGGCCTCAAACAATGAGCAGTTCTTC.

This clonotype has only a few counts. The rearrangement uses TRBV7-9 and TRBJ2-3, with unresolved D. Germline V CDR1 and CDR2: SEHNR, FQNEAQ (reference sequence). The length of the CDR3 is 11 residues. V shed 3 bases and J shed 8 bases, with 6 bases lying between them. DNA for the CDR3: TGTGCCAGCAGCTTTGATACTACGCAGTATTTT. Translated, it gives CASSFDTTQYF.

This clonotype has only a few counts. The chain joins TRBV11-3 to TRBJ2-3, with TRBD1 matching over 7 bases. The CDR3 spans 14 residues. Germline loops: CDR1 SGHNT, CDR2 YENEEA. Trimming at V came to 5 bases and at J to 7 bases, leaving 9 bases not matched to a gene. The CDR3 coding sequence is TGTGCCAGCAGCCCCGGACAGGCCGGCTATACGCAGTATTTT. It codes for CASSPGQAGYTQYF.